The clone carrying this T cell receptor (beta chain) was picked up a small number of times. Its antigen is not identified. This sample is part of a study of T cells after yellow fever vaccination. Study summary: Each low-cell-number fraction was prepared by means of SMART-Seq v4 Ultra Low Input.

Study observations and caveats: The secondary T-cell response peaked on day 5, not day 15, but was weaker. Abundant contaminating clonotypes from the bulk population could appear in FACS-sorted repertoires. Only a small proportion of the clonotypes turned up in both the CD4 and the CD8 compartments, likely arising from convergent recombination.

The J segment lost 0 bases and the V segment lost 6 bases, leaving 7 bases of the junction unmatched. The germline V gene has CDR1 MNHEY and CDR2 SVGEGT. CDR3 length: 15 residues. One entry per CDR3 protein, called by TCRdb with MiXCR from the 5' RACE reads. The sample includes 300,000 to 400,000 distinct CDR3 sequences, about an eighth seen only once; the top ten take approximately 3.4%. This chain uses TRBV6-2 or TRBV6-3 with TRBJ2-7, with TRBD2 matching over 8 bases. The receptor comes from a man aged 18 to 29 who received the YFV17D yellow fever vaccine. The sample in question was CD4+ T cells sorted from PBMCs, obtained 15 days after the yellow fever booster vaccination. In nucleotides, the CDR3 is TGTGCCAGCAGGAGAAGCGGGGGTAGCTCCTACGAGCAGTACGTC. Translating it yields CASRRSGGSSYEQYV.